The 9 T cell receptor beta chains reported below all come from one sample, sequenced in a study of cytotoxic CD8 clonotypes in ibrutinib-treated CLL. Libraries were prepared by immunoSEQ multiplex PCR; TCRdb keeps only in-frame clonotypes and omits some of them. In the table there are around 250,000 clones, 60% to 75% of which are singletons. Here the sequenced sample was PBMCs, taken after 24 months of ibrutinib treatment. Receptors originate from a human donor with chronic lymphocytic leukemia.

In this sample, this clone turned up a few times. This chain connects TRBV13 to TRBJ1-2, with D perhaps matching TRBD1 (5 bases). The CDR3 spans 13 residues. Germline lookup yields CDR1 PRHDT and CDR2 FYEKMQ (reference sequence). V was clipped by 6 bases and J by 3 bases, with 11 bases between them. The CDR3 loop is CASSSGMDYGYTF. In DNA form, the CDR3 reads TGTGCCAGCAGTTCAGGGATGGACTATGGCTACACCTTC. Using reference TRBV13 and TRBJ1-2 for the parts outside the CDR3, the full variable domain is AAGVIQSPRHLIKEKRETATLKCYPIPRHDTVYWYQQGPGQDPQFLISFYEKMQSDKGSIPDRFSAQQFSDYHSELNMSSLELGDSALYFCASSSGMDYGYTFGSGTRLTVV.

This clone has just one count. V is TRBV5-1 and J is TRBJ2-3; D might be TRBD1 (5 bases). CDR3 size: 15 residues. Trimming removed 2 bases from V and 3 bases from J, with 13 bases in between. Looked up from germline, CDR1 is SGHRS and CDR2 is YFSETQ. CDR3 region: CASSFQGEGTDTQYF. The CDR3 DNA sequence: TGCGCCAGCAGCTTCCAGGGTGAAGGGACAGATACGCAGTATTTT. Filled out from reference TRBV5-1 and TRBJ2-3, the complete variable domain reads KAGVTQTPRYLIKTRGQQVTLSCSPISGHRSVSWYQQTPGQGLQFLFEYFSETQRNKGNFPGRFSGRQFSNSRSEMNVSTLELGDSALYLCASSFQGEGTDTQYFGPGTRLTVL.

This clone was detected a few times. This CDR3 reads CASSSGSTGNQPQHF. For the CDR3, the DNA is TGTGCCAGCAGTTCGGGGTCGACGGGCAATCAGCCCCAGCATTTT. J is TRBJ1-5 and V is TRBV28; D unresolved. Germline CDR1 is MDHEN and CDR2 is SYDVKM. V gave up 4 bases and J gave up 2 bases, with 12 bases separating them. This CDR3 is built from 15 residues.

The chain combines TRBV9 with TRBJ2-2; unclear D gene. The CDR3 contains 11 residues. Between the trimmed V and J ends, which lost 1 base and 5 bases, there was a span of 0 bases. CDR1 and CDR2 from the germline V gene are SGDLS and YYNGEE. CDR3 in amino acids: CASSVTGELFF. CDR3 bases: TGTGCCAGCAGCGTAACCGGGGAGCTGTTTTTT.

This clone was observed a handful of times. The J gene is TRBJ1-4, the V gene TRBV21-1; the table's D call TRBD1 went unverified against the DNA. TRBV21-1 represents a pseudogene. CDR3 size: 14 residues. In nucleotides, the CDR3 is TGTGCCAGCAGCGGGGTGACAGGGCATGGAAAACTGTTTTTT. Its protein is CASSGVTGHGKLFF.

The gene calls are TRBV9 and TRBJ2-7, with TRBD2 as a possible D gene (6 bases). This CDR3 contains 16 residues. V was shortened by 5 bases and J by 2 bases, with 20 bases between the two germline ends. Germline CDR1 is SGDLS and CDR2 is YYNGEE. The DNA of the CDR3 is TGTGCCAGCAGTTACCCGAAAAACGGGAGCCCCTACGAGCAGTACTTC. Translation: CASSYPKNGSPYEQYF.

The chain couples TRBV28 to TRBJ2-7, with 14 nucleotides matching TRBD2. The germline V gene has CDR1 MDHEN and CDR2 SYDVKM. The V segment lost 5 bases and the J segment 6 bases; nucleotides outside the gene matches: 6. The CDR3 has 15 residues. CDR3 sequence reads: CASSPGTSGSGEQYF. DNA of the CDR3: TGTGCCAGCAGTCCGGGGACTAGCGGGAGCGGCGAGCAGTACTTC.

V usage is TRBV30 and J usage is TRBJ1-2, with 9 nucleotides matching TRBD1. Germline values: CDR1 GTSNPN, CDR2 SVGIG (reference sequence). The trim removed 0 bases at V and 3 bases at J, leaving 5 bases unmatched. The CDR3 extends over 15 amino acids. DNA of the CDR3: TGTGCCTGGAGTGTCCTACAGGGGGCTGACTATGGCTACACCTTC. This translates into CAWSVLQGADYGYTF.

This chain joins TRBV5-4 and TRBJ1-1; TRBD1 agrees at 7 bases. CDR1 SGHNT and CDR2 YYREEE come from the germline V gene (reference sequence). CDR3 length equals 13 residues. V was clipped by 7 bases and J by 4 bases; unmatched bases: 7. The CDR3: CASRTTGITEAFF. CDR3 DNA: TGTGCCAGCCGCACGACAGGGATCACTGAAGCTTTCTTT. Variable domain in full (rest from reference TRBV5-4 and TRBJ1-1): ETGVTQSPTHLIKTRGQQVTLRCSSQSGHNTVSWYQQALGQGPQFIFQYYREEENGRGNFPPRFSGLQFPNYSSELNVNALELDDSALYLCASRTTGITEAFFGQGTRLTVV.